This passage covers 5 T cell receptor beta chains from one sample sequenced in a study of blood T cell repertoires in COVID-19. Method: immunoSEQ multiplex PCR; TCRdb's copy keeps in-frame clones and lacks some. The sample lists approximately 290,000 clones, 80% to 95% occurring once. Sequences were obtained from PBMCs or T cells enriched from blood (not recorded which). The receptors originated from a woman younger than 45 who had recovered from COVID-19.

This chain uses TRBV10-3 with TRBJ2-2; 11 positions agree with TRBD1. V dropped 9 bases and J dropped 0; count of bases not matched to a gene: 9. Germline values: CDR1 ENHRY, CDR2 SYGVKD. The CDR3 loop spans 17 amino acids. The CDR3 DNA sequence: TGTGCCATGAAGCCCGGGACAGGGGGACCGAACACCGGGGAGCTGTTTTTT. This codes for CAMKPGTGGPNTGELFF.

The chain couples TRBV9 to TRBJ2-1; 8 nucleotides match TRBD2. Germline trimming cut 0 bases from V and 11 bases from J; bases unmatched to any gene: 10. Germline V gene data show CDR1 as SGDLS and CDR2 as YYNGEE. There are 15 residues in the CDR3. Written as DNA, the CDR3 is TGTGCCAGCAGCGTAGACGAGCGGGAGAGTGCAAAGCAGTTCTTC. Amino acids: CASSVDERESAKQFF.

The gene calls are TRBV10-3 and TRBJ1-1; 8 bases align to TRBD1. The CDR3 loop spans 14 amino acids. CDR1 is ENHRY, CDR2 SYGVKD, per germline. After removal of 3 bases from V and 4 bases from J, the junction contained 4 bases not matched to a gene. The CDR3 loop reads CAISDRGLSTEAFF. The CDR3 DNA sequence: TGTGCCATCAGTGACAGGGGGCTGAGCACTGAAGCTTTCTTT.

The chain uses TRBV21-1 and TRBJ2-7; the DNA was not used to check the table's D call, TRBD1. TRBV21-1 is reported as a pseudogene. The CDR3 runs 14 residues. The CDR3 reads CASSFRGVDYEQYF. The CDR3 coding sequence is TGTGCCAGCAGTTTCAGGGGGGTGGACTACGAGCAGTACTTC.

This clone was counted between two and nine times. CDR3 sequence reads: CASSSLRTRATNEKLFF. In nucleotides, the CDR3 is TGTGCCAGCAGCTCACTTAGGACGCGGGCAACTAATGAAAAACTGTTTTTT. The V call is TRBV11-2, the J call TRBJ1-4; D gene uncertain. This CDR3 contains 17 residues. The germline CDR1 and CDR2 sequences are SGHAT and FQNNGV. The V end was cut by 4 bases, the J end by 0 bases, with 15 bases between.